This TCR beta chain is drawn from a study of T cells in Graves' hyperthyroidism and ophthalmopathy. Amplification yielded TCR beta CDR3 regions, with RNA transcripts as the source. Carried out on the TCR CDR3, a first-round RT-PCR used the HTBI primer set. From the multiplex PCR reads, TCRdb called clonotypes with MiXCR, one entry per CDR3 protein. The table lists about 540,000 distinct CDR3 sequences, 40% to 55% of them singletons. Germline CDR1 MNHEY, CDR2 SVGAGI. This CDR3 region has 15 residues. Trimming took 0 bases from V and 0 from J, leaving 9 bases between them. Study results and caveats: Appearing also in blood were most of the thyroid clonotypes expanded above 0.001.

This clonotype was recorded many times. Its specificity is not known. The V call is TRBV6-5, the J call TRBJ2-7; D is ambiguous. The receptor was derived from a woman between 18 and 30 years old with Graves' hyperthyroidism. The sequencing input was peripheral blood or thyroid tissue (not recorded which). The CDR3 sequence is CASSYSRPSSYEQYF. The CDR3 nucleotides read TGTGCCAGCAGTTACTCCCGGCCGAGCTCCTACGAGCAGTACTTC.